The T cell receptor (beta chain) described here comes from a study of shared clonotypes between healthy human individuals. About the research overall: Three plates each covered CD4 naive and memory; CD8 naive two, CD8 memory one.

Trimming left V 0 bases short and J 7 bases short, with 10 bases between. The CDR3 runs 14 residues. Germline CDR1 LGHNA, CDR2 YNFKEQ. Notes on the study in general: Non-shared clonotypes were found to have lower generation probabilities than the clonotypes that were shared by all four of the sorted-subset donors.

Regarding this clone: Its antigen remains unknown.

Splitting of CD4+ cells produced CD45RA+ naive and CD45RA-negative memory subsets. Assay runs were performed at deep level. Assay: immunoSEQ multiplex PCR; the TCRdb copy retains only in-frame clones and omits some. The sample yields about 960,000 clones, more than 75% seen once. Material: memory CD4+ T cells sorted from blood. The subset denotes: CD45RA-negative fraction. This rearrangement joins TRBV4-2 to TRBJ1-3, with D possibly matching TRBD1 (6 bases). The TCR comes from a man aged 18 to 29 in good health. The CDR3 DNA sequence: TGTGCCAGCAGCCAAGATATGGGGGCCAACACCATATATTTT. Its translation is CASSQDMGANTIYF.